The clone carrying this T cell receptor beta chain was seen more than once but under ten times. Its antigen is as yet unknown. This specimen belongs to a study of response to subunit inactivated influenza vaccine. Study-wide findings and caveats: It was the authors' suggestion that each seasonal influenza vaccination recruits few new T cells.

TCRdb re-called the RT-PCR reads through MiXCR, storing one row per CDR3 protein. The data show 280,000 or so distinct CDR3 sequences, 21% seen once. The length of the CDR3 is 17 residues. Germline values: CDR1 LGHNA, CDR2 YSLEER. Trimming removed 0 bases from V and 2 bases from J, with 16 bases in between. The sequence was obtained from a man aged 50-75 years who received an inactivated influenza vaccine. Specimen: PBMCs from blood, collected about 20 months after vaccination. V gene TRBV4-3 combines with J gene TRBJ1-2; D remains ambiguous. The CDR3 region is CASSQDDISARNYGYTF. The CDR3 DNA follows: TGCGCCAGCAGCCAAGACGACATATCGGCAAGAAACTATGGCTACACCTTC.